This T cell receptor beta chain emerged from a study of T-cell memory formation after mild COVID-19. This clonotype was observed a few times. The germline gives CDR1 MNHEY, CDR2 SVGAGI. With 5 bases removed from V and 0 bases from J, the gap between germline ends came to 14 bases. The CDR3 loop spans 16 amino acids. One entry per CDR3 protein, called by TCRdb with MiXCR from the 5' RACE reads. The sample yields approximately 65,000 distinct CDR3 sequences, around 15% seen once. This receptor was taken from an adult woman who had mild COVID-19 (a few samples of this study predate the infection). Cell type and time point are not known. What was sequenced was PBMCs or a T cell subset sorted from them (not recorded which). The rearrangement links TRBV6-5 to TRBJ1-3; a weak D match, TRBD1 (5 bases). The CDR3 sequence: CASSRDPLYSGNTIYF. The CDR3, as DNA: TGTGCCAGCAGTCGGGACCCACTGTACTCTGGAAACACCATATATTTT.